One sample yielded the 26 T cell receptor beta chains listed below, sequenced in a study of blood T cells in healthy people across ages. For the second PCR, which ran for roughly 7 to 11 cycles, a sample-barcoded 5' primer and a J-beta primer mix were used. TCRdb used MiXCR to reprocess the 5' RACE reads, holding one entry per CDR3 protein. The sample contains about 1 million distinct CDR3 sequences, around 45% of which appear only once. Sequencing was performed on blood. Receptors originate from a woman aged 55-70 years in good health.

The chain uses TRBV9 and TRBJ2-5; either TRBD1 or TRBD2 may fit D (6 bases each). The CDR3 is 16 amino acids. Germline CDR1 and CDR2: SGDLS and YYNGEE. The V and J ends lost 3 bases and 11 bases respectively, with 26 bases between them. CDR3 bases: TGTGCCAGCAGCGGTGGGGGCTCCCGGGGGCATCTTGAGCAGTACTTC. Protein product: CASSGGGSRGHLEQYF.

As regards this clonotype: This CDR3 fails to terminate in the conserved phenylalanine or tryptophan, so it likely reflects a read error. V is TRBV12-3 or TRBV12-4 and J is TRBJ2-1, with no clear D. The CDR3 consists of 15 residues. The V end lost 7 bases, the J end lost 0 bases, and 13 bases lay between the germline ends. The CDR3 nucleotides read TGTGCCAGCATTCCGAGGCAGAGCTCCTACAATGAGCAGTTCTTA. This sequence encodes CASIPRQSSYNEQFL.

Many counts were recorded for this clonotype. The chain combines TRBV9 with TRBJ2-4; 8 bases are shared with TRBD1. The CDR3 totals 15 residues. CDR1 is SGDLS, CDR2 YYNGEE, per germline. V trimming: 4 bases; J trimming: 1 base; junction bases outside the gene matches: 4. CDR3 bases: TGTGCCAGCAGCACGCGACAGGGGGCCAAAAACATTCAGTACTTC. Protein product: CASSTRQGAKNIQYF.

This clonotype was detected only a few times. The chain links TRBV7-2 to TRBJ1-1; no clear D gene. V lost 0 bases to trimming and J lost 5 bases, with 7 bases between them. CDR3 size: 13 residues. Germline loops: CDR1 SGHTA, CDR2 FQGNSA. CDR3 bases: TGTGCCAGCAGCTTAGCAGGCCCAACTGAAGCTTTCTTT. Protein sequence: CASSLAGPTEAFF.

This chain joins TRBV10-3 and TRBJ2-7, with 7 positions matching TRBD2. After removal of 0 bases from V and 5 bases from J, the junction contained 7 bases not matched to a gene. Germline assignment: CDR1 ENHRY and CDR2 SYGVKD. CDR3 size: 15 residues. The CDR3 loop reads CAISESSGGIDEQYF. CDR3 DNA: TGTGCCATCAGTGAGTCGTCGGGAGGCATCGACGAGCAGTACTTC.

The rearrangement links TRBV2 to TRBJ2-3; D ambiguous. Germline V gene lookup returns CDR1 SNHLY and CDR2 FYNNEI. Trimming took 2 bases from V and 2 from J, leaving 8 bases between them. This CDR3 comprises 14 residues. The CDR3 sequence: CASSEQKHTDTQYF. Written as DNA, the CDR3 is TGTGCCAGCAGTGAACAGAAACACACAGATACGCAGTATTTT.

This clonotype was counted only a few times. In DNA, the CDR3 is TGTGCCACCATCCATACCGCTGGAGGGGCTTTCTTT. Its protein product is CATIHTAGGAFF. J is TRBJ1-1 and V is TRBV15; no definite D call. Trimming pared 7 bases from V and 11 bases from J, leaving 17 bases between. Germline V gene lookup returns CDR1 LNHNV and CDR2 YYDKDF (reference sequence). CDR3 length: 12 amino acids.

This clonotype has a handful of counts. The chain employs TRBV5-1 and TRBJ2-1, with a tentative D call TRBD2 (5 bases). Germline V gene lookup returns CDR1 SGHRS and CDR2 YFSETQ. The CDR3 is 18 residues long. The V gene lost 2 bases and the J gene lost 0 bases, with 18 bases spanning the gap. The CDR3 DNA is TGCGCCAGCAGCTTTACCCAACTCGCGGGCTCCTCCTACAATGAGCAGTTCTTC. It codes for CASSFTQLAGSSYNEQFF.

A note on this clonotype: One end of the junction fails to match germline, which may point to a read error. V and J are TRBV7-8 and TRBJ2-7, with D perhaps TRBD2 (6 bases). The CDR3 has 15 amino acids. Germline CDR1 reads SGHVS; CDR2 reads FQNEAQ. CDR3 DNA sequence: TGTGCCAGCAACTTAGCGGCCCTCGTACACTACGAGCAGTACTTC. Its protein product is CASNLAALVHYEQYF.

The V and J genes are TRBV4-1 and TRBJ2-5, with 9 bases identical to TRBD1. Trimming removed 1 base from V and 4 bases from J; junction bases left unmatched: 10. The CDR3 has 17 amino acids. Germline lookup yields CDR1 MGHRA and CDR2 YSYEKL. CDR3 loop: CASSQVTWGQGGETQYF. CDR3 sequence (DNA): TGCGCCAGCAGCCAAGTGACCTGGGGACAGGGAGGAGAGACCCAGTACTTC.

This clonotype has more than one count but fewer than ten. This chain links TRBV12-3 or TRBV12-4 with TRBJ1-2; TRBD1 is a possible D gene (6 bases). The CDR3 consists of 15 residues. The V end was cut by 2 bases, the J end by 5 bases, with 15 bases between. The CDR3 DNA follows: TGTGCCAGCAGTTTATGGGGGGCCTATTTTTATGGCTACACCTTC. It is translated as CASSLWGAYFYGYTF.

There are a few counts of this clonotype. As DNA, the CDR3 is TGTGCCAGCAGCTTACGGGTAGCGGGTAGCACAGATACGCAGTATTTT. This encodes CASSLRVAGSTDTQYF. The V and J genes are TRBV7-3 and TRBJ2-3, with 7 bases lining up with TRBD2. The CDR3 has 16 residues. The V segment lost 2 bases and the J segment 0 bases; nucleotides outside the gene matches: 5. Germline CDR1 and CDR2: SGHTA and FQGTGA.

In regard to this clonotype: A much larger clone lies one base from this, so it may be a read error. The genes are TRBV29-1 and TRBJ2-6, with TRBD2 as a possible D gene (7 bases). The CDR3 covers 17 residues. Looked up from germline, CDR1 is SQVTM and CDR2 is ANQGSEA. V was shortened by 0 bases and J by 2 bases, with 14 bases between the two germline ends. The chain's CDR3 is CSVEDGGAQTGANVLTF. CDR3 nucleotide sequence: TGCAGCGTTGAAGATGGGGGGGCGCAGACTGGGGCCAACGTCCTGACTTTC. Combining the CDR3 with reference TRBV29-1 and TRBJ2-6 gives the whole variable domain SAVISQKPSRDICQRGTSLTIQCQVDSQVTMMFWYRQQPGQSLTLIATANQGSEATYESGFVIDKFPISRPNLTFSTLTVSNMSPEDSSIYLCSVEDGGAQTGANVLTFGAGSRLTVL.

In this sample, this clonotype turned up once. J is TRBJ2-7 and V is TRBV20-1; TRBD1 matches 7 bases. The closer fit of TRBJ2-5 to the DNA end suggests the J call may be wrong. Per the germline V gene, CDR1 is DFQATT and CDR2 is SNEGSKA (reference sequence). This CDR3 comprises 15 residues. The CDR3 region has the DNA TGCAGTGCTGACTCGGGACAGACACAACGGGAGACCCAGTACTTC. Translating gives CSADSGQTQRETQYF.

This clonotype was counted a few times. CDR3 amino acids: CASSLGQGIDNQPQHF. The CDR3 DNA reads as TGTGCCAGCAGTTTAGGACAGGGAATCGACAATCAGCCCCAGCATTTT. This chain links TRBV27 with TRBJ1-5; TRBD1 agrees at 8 bases. The V and J ends lost 2 bases and 3 bases, in that order; junction bases with no gene match: 6. The germline gives CDR1 MNHEY, CDR2 SMNVEV (reference sequence). The CDR3 is 16 residues long.

This clonotype was seen a few times. The V gene is TRBV28, the J gene TRBJ2-1; either TRBD1 or TRBD2 may supply D (5 bases each). From germline, CDR1 is MDHEN and CDR2 SYDVKM. Trimming stripped 7 bases from V and 4 bases from J, with 20 bases between. The CDR3 is 16 amino acids. CDR3 sequence reads: CASTGSARGPYNEQFF. CDR3 nucleotides: TGTGCCAGCACGGGTAGCGCGAGGGGCCCGTACAATGAGCAGTTCTTC.

A single count supports this clonotype. This sequence joins TRBV20-1 and TRBJ2-7; 12 nucleotides match TRBD1. This CDR3 contains 14 residues. The germline CDR1 and CDR2 sequences are DFQATT and SNEGSKA (reference sequence). V dropped 5 bases and J dropped 2; count of bases not matched to a gene: 4. The CDR3 protein is CSASRDRGPYEQYF. Here the CDR3 DNA reads TGCAGTGCTTCCCGGGACAGGGGGCCCTACGAGCAGTACTTC.

CDR3 sequence reads: CASSLPGGSNTQYF. CDR3 DNA sequence: TGTGCCAGCAGTTTGCCAGGGGGCTCAAATACGCAGTATTTT. The V and J genes are TRBV27 and TRBJ2-3; 8 nucleotides agree with TRBD1. Looked up from germline, CDR1 is MNHEY and CDR2 is SMNVEV (reference sequence). V gave up 3 bases and J gave up 7 bases; unmatched junction bases: 6. The length of the CDR3 is 14 residues.

The chain combines TRBV9 with TRBJ1-2; no clear D gene. V was trimmed by 4 bases and J by 7 bases, leaving 17 bases between them. This CDR3 is 14 amino acids long. CDR1 is SGDLS and CDR2 is YYNGEE in the germline V gene. Here the CDR3 DNA reads TGTGCCAGCAGCACCGGAGATGAAGCGGGTGGCTACACCTTC. As protein: CASSTGDEAGGYTF.

The rearrangement joins TRBV6-5 to TRBJ2-7, with a possible D match to TRBD2 (5 bases). This CDR3 region has 13 residues. Per the germline V gene, CDR1 is MNHEY and CDR2 is SVGAGI. Trimming pared 2 bases from V and 6 bases from J, leaving 11 bases between. In nucleotides, the CDR3 is TGTGCCAGCAGTTACGGACGGGAAAGCGAGCAGTACTTC. Protein sequence: CASSYGRESEQYF.

The chain combines TRBV5-1 with TRBJ2-7, with 9 bases lining up with TRBD2. V lost 4 bases, J lost 9 bases, and 5 bases stayed unmatched. The germline gives CDR1 SGHRS, CDR2 YFSETQ. The CDR3 contains 12 residues. CDR3 coding DNA: TGCGCCAGCAGCCGGACTAGCGAACTGCAGTACTTC. Its translation is CASSRTSELQYF.

V and J are TRBV5-1 and TRBJ2-3; D is uncertain. The V and J ends lost 4 bases and 9 bases respectively, with 12 bases between them. This CDR3 spans 12 amino acids. Per the germline V gene, CDR1 is SGHRS and CDR2 is YFSETQ. CDR3 sequence: CASSPSPRTQYF. CDR3 nucleotide sequence: TGCGCCAGCAGCCCAAGCCCCCGGACGCAGTATTTT. Together with reference TRBV5-1 and TRBJ2-3, the CDR3 gives the full variable domain: KAGVTQTPRYLIKTRGQQVTLSCSPISGHRSVSWYQQTPGQGLQFLFEYFSETQRNKGNFPGRFSGRQFSNSRSEMNVSTLELGDSALYLCASSPSPRTQYFGPGTRLTVL.

This clonotype was found a few times. The chain joins TRBV18 to TRBJ2-5, with a possible D match to TRBD2 (6 bases). Trimming cost V 2 bases and J 4 bases, with 17 bases left between them. The V gene's germline CDR1 is KGHSH and CDR2 LQKENI. The CDR3 covers 16 residues. CDR3 in DNA: TGTGCCAGCTCACCAGGAGGGCCTTTGCGGGGAGAGACCCAGTACTTC. It translates to CASSPGGPLRGETQYF. The full variable domain, rest sourced from reference TRBV18 and TRBJ2-5, is NAGVMQNPRHLVRRRGQEARLRCSPMKGHSHVYWYRQLPEEGLKFMVYLQKENIIDESGMPKERFSAEFPKEGPSILRIQQVVRGDSAAYFCASSPGGPLRGETQYFGPGTRLLVL.

The chain joins TRBV9 to TRBJ1-4, with 8 bases lining up with TRBD1. Per germline, CDR1 SGDLS and CDR2 YYNGEE. V lost 0 bases to trimming and J lost 4 bases; unmatched junction nucleotides: 8. There are 17 residues in the CDR3. CDR3 DNA sequence: TGTGCCAGCAGCGTAGGTTCAGGGGGCGCCAGTAATGAAAAACTGTTTTTT. Translation: CASSVGSGGASNEKLFF.

This clonotype was found a few times. The V gene is TRBV27, the J gene TRBJ2-7, with TRBD2 matching over 8 bases. This CDR3 spans 15 amino acids. Looked up from germline, CDR1 is MNHEY and CDR2 is SMNVEV (reference sequence). The J segment lost 5 bases and the V segment lost 7 bases, leaving 13 bases of the junction unmatched. CDR3 sequence reads: CASIGAAGAVDEQYF. The DNA of the CDR3 is TGTGCCAGCATCGGGGCAGCGGGAGCGGTCGACGAGCAGTACTTC.

The chain uses TRBV28 and TRBJ2-7, with D perhaps TRBD1 or TRBD2 (5 bases each). Trimming took off 6 bases at V and 2 bases at J, with 14 bases between the two ends. CDR3 size: 14 residues. Germline lookup yields CDR1 MDHEN and CDR2 SYDVKM. CDR3 DNA: TGTGCCAGCAGCGGACGGGACCCCACCTACGAGCAGTACTTC. As protein: CASSGRDPTYEQYF.